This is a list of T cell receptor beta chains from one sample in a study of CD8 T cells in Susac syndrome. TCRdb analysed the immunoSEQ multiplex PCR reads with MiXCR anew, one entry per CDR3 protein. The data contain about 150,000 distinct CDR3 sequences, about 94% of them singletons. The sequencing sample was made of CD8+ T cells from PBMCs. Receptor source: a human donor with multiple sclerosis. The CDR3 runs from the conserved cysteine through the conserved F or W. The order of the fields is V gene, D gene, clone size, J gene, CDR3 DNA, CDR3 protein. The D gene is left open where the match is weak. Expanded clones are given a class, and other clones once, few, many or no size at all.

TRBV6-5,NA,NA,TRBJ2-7,TGTGCCAGCAGTTATTCCGAGGGGCCCTACGAGCAGTACTTC,CASSYSEGPYEQYF
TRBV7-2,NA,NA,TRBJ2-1,TGTGCCAGCAGCGACCCCACGGTTGAGCAGTTCTTC,CASSDPTVEQFF
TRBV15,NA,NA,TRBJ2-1,TGTGCCACCAGCAGAGATAGGAGTAACAGGATACCCCAGTTCTTC,CATSRDRSNRIPQFF
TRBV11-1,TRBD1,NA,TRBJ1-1,TGTGCCAGCAGCTTTCAAGGGGGCCGAGGCACTGAAGCTTTCTTT,CASSFQGGRGTEAFF
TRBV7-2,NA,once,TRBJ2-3,TGTGCCAGCAGCTTCATGCCGCGCGGTCGAGATACGCAGTATTTT,CASSFMPRGRDTQYF
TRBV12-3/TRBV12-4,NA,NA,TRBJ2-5,TGTGCCAGTCTTCGGAGCGGCGAGACCCAGTACTTC,CASLRSGETQYF
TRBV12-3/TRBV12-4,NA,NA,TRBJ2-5,TGTGCCAGCAGTTTATTACAGCTCCAAGAGACCCAGTACTTC,CASSLLQLQETQYF
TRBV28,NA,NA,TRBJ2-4,TGTGCCAGCAGCACCTTAACCAAAAACATTCAGTACTTC,CASSTLTKNIQYF
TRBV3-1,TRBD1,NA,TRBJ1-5,TGTGCCAGCAGCCAAACTGACAGGGACAATCAGCCCCAGCATTTT,CASSQTDRDNQPQHF
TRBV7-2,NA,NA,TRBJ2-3,TGTGCCAGCAGCTTAGTGGTTTCTGGCACAGATACGCAGTATTTT,CASSLVVSGTDTQYF
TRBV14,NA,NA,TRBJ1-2,TGTGCCAGCAGCCAAGATCAAAGGAATGGCTACACCTTC,CASSQDQRNGYTF
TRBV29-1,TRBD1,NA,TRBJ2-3,TGCAGCGTTTTGGGCACAGGGGGGTCAGGAGATACGCAGTATTTT,CSVLGTGGSGDTQYF
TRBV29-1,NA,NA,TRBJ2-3,TGCAGCCATACCCGGGGCCAAGGCACAGATACGCAGTATTTT,CSHTRGQGTDTQYF
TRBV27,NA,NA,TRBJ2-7,TGTGCCAGCAGTGTCCTAGGGGGAAACGAGCAGTACTTC,CASSVLGGNEQYF
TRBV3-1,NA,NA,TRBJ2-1,TGTGCCAGCAGCCAAGGCGGGTCCCTAAATGAGCAGTTCTTC,CASSQGGSLNEQFF
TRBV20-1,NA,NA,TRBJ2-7,TGCAGTGCTAGAGATAGGGCAGGACAATACGAGCAGTACTTC,CSARDRAGQYEQYF
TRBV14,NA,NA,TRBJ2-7,TGTGCCAGCAGCCAAGTCCCGGACAGTTCCTACGAGCAGTACTTC,CASSQVPDSSYEQYF
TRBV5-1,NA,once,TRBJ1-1,TGCGCCAGCAGCTCACCACCGGGAACTGAAGCTTTCTTT,CASSSPPGTEAFF
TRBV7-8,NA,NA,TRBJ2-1,TGTGCCAGCTTGAGCCAGCGCAACTACAATGAGCAGTTCTTC,CASLSQRNYNEQFF
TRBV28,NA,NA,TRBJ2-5,TGTGCCAGCAGCATCCCGGGACCAGGAGAAGAGACCCAGTACTTC,CASSIPGPGEETQYF
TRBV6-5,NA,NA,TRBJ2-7,TGTGCCAGCAGTAAAGACAGAACTTGGACCTACGAGCAGTACTTC,CASSKDRTWTYEQYF
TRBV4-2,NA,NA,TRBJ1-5,TGTGCCAGCAGCCAGGGGGTATGGAATCCCCAGCATTTT,CASSQGVWNPQHF
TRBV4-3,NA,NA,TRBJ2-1,TGCGCCAGCAGCCAAGAAGGTGGAGGTGAGCAGTTCTTC,CASSQEGGGEQFF
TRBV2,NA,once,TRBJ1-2,TGTGCCAGCAGTGAAGGTCGGCTGAACTATGGCTACACCTTC,CASSEGRLNYGYTF
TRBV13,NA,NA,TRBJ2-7,TGTGCCAGCAGCTTATACGGCATCACCTTTGGGGAGCAGTACTTC,CASSLYGITFGEQYF
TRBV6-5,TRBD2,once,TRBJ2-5,TGTGCCAGCAGTTACTTTCCCGGGACTAGCGGGGGCCAAGAGACCCAGTACTTC,CASSYFPGTSGGQETQYF
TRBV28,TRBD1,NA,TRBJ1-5,TGTGCCAGCAGTCCCGGGACAGGTCTGCGCAATCAGCCCCAGCATTTT,CASSPGTGLRNQPQHF
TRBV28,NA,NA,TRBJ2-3,TGTGCCAGCAGTTTAGGACAAGGCCGCACAGATACGCAGTATTTT,CASSLGQGRTDTQYF
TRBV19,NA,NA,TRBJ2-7,TGTGCCAGTAGTATCGGAAGAGGGACCTACGAGCAGTACTTC,CASSIGRGTYEQYF
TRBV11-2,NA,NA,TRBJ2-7,TGTGCCACCGGGGACTCCCTAAACGAGCAGTACTTC,CATGDSLNEQYF
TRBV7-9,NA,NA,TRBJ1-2,TGTGCCAGCAGCCCGCCACAGGGCCGGGCCCTTTATGGCTACACCTTC,CASSPPQGRALYGYTF
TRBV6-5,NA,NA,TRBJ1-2,TGTGCCACCGGGGGGTACTCCTATGGCTACACCTTC,CATGGYSYGYTF
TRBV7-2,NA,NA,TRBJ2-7,TGTGCCAGCAGCCCGGTGGGGGCAGGGCTCTACGAGCAGTACTTC,CASSPVGAGLYEQYF
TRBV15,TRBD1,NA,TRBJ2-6,TGTGCCACCAGCAGCACTAGACAGGGGGCTGCTGGGGCCAACGTCCTGACTTTC,CATSSTRQGAAGANVLTF
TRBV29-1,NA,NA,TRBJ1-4,TGCAGCGCTGCCGGGACCCAGTCTAATGAAAAACTGTTTTTT,CSAAGTQSNEKLFF
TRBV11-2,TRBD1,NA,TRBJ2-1,TGTGCCAGCAGCTTGGACAGGGGGCTCAATGAGCAGTTCTTC,CASSLDRGLNEQFF
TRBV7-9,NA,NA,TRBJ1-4,TGTGCCAGCAGCTTAGAGGACGGCCCTAATGAAAAACTGTTTTTT,CASSLEDGPNEKLFF
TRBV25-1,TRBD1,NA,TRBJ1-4,TGTGCCAGCAGGGACAGGGGGCATGAAAAACTGTTTTTT,CASRDRGHEKLFF
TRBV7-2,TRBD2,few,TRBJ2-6,TGTGCCAGCAGCCCTCGGGGACGGGGGGACAACGTCCTGACTTTC,CASSPRGRGDNVLTF
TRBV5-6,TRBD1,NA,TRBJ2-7,TGTGCCAGCGGACAGGGTGAGCAGTACTTC,CASGQGEQYF
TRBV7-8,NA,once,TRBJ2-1,TGTGCCAGTTCACAGCAATACAATGAGCAGTTCTTC,CASSQQYNEQFF
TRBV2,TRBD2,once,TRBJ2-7,TGTGCCAGCGAACGGACTAGCGGGGACTACGAGCAGTACTTC,CASERTSGDYEQYF
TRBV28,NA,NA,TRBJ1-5,TGTGCCAGCAGCCCCGCCGGACAGCGCAATCAGCCCCAGCATTTT,CASSPAGQRNQPQHF
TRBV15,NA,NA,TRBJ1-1,TGTGCCACCAGCACCCGCACTGAAGCTTTCTTT,CATSTRTEAFF
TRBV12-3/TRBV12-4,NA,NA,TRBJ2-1,TGTGCCAGCAGTTCCGTTATGAGCTCCTACAATGAGCAGTTCTTC,CASSSVMSSYNEQFF
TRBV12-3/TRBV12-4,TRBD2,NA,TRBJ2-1,TGTGCCAGCACCCTGAAGATCGGGGGGAGGCAGTTCTTC,CASTLKIGGRQFF